This T cell receptor (beta chain) came from a study of T cell repertoires in cytomegalovirus infection. Using its own MiXCR run on the reads, TCRdb lists one record per CDR3 protein. In the table there are approximately 1,000,000 distinct CDR3 sequences, about a third of which are singletons. Germline assignment: CDR1 PRHDT and CDR2 FYEKMQ (reference sequence). The CDR3 length is 14 residues. V lost 5 bases and J lost 5, with 13 bases in between. On this clonotype: Its cognate antigen is unknown.

The rearrangement uses TRBV13 and TRBJ2-1; the D gene could be TRBD1 or TRBD2 (5 bases each). This TCR came from a human donor in good health (CMV status not recorded). Some clones in this sample may be carry-over from other donors' samples. The specimen was cultured CD8+ T cells from PBMCs, collected from culture after CMV antigen stimulation. The CDR3 sequence: CASSRDAAHNEQFF. CDR3 nucleotides: TGTGCCAGCAGCCGGGACGCGGCCCACAATGAGCAGTTCTTC.